The rows below give T cell receptor beta chains drawn from one sample of a study of T cells in localized non-small cell lung cancer. Only in-frame clones appear in the TCRdb table, and some are missing; sequencing was by immunoSEQ multiplex PCR. The sample has over 25,000 clones; roughly 78% are singletons. The sample consisted of peripheral blood, taken before any cancer treatment. The receptor set was obtained from a male donor aged 60 or over with stage II squamous cell lung carcinoma. Each CDR3 is given with its conserved first and last residue. Fields, in order: V gene, J gene, CDR3 protein.

TRBV28	TRBJ2-7	CASSLASSYEQYF
TRBV6-4	TRBJ2-7	CASNAGLAYEQYF
TRBV7-8	TRBJ2-7	CASSLGRSNSYEQYF
TRBV29-1	TRBJ2-5	CSVARGTETQYF
TRBV6-6	TRBJ2-1	CASSSFVQRGNEQFF
TRBV6-4	TRBJ1-1	CASSPTGLGTEAFF
TRBV15	TRBJ2-3	CATSSSGVVDTQYF
TRBV6-1	TRBJ1-4	CASSVPGREKLFF
TRBV27	TRBJ1-1	CASSTRSGEGNTEAFF
TRBV27	TRBJ1-2	CASSLYSGNGYTF
TRBV7-2	TRBJ1-1	CASSLGPDRERTEAFF
TRBV6-1	TRBJ1-5	CASTRQGMHQPQHF
TRBV6-5	TRBJ1-4	CASSFGGEKLFF
TRBV6-1	TRBJ2-1	CASSDPELAFSSYNEQFF
TRBV11-2	TRBJ2-7	CASSLGFGDTPYEQYF
TRBV6-1	.	CASSAIGGEQYF
TRBV2	TRBJ1-1	CASRGRSAFF
TRBV18	TRBJ1-2	CASSLGSGNYGYTF
TRBV9	TRBJ1-1	CASSDGTVWAEAFF
TRBV5-1	TRBJ2-1	CASSLGGGTYNEQFF
TRBV18	TRBJ1-5	CACGEDSNQPQHF
TRBV5-1	TRBJ2-1	CASSFGAGAPGNEQFF
TRBV5-5	TRBJ1-1	CASSIRAGVMNTEAFF
TRBV4-1	TRBJ1-2	CASSPRTGDSYGYTF
TRBV6-4	TRBJ2-7	CASSPREGVSEQYF
TRBV7-2	TRBJ2-1	CASSLLTGVNNEQFF
TRBV7-8	TRBJ1-4	CASSSSGGGEKLFF
TRBV7-2	TRBJ1-2	CASSLVGTVESGYTF
TRBV10-3	TRBJ1-1	CAISDQGGTEAFF
TRBV19	TRBJ2-7	CASSPGTDMTYEQYF
TRBV5-5	TRBJ2-7	CASSLTQSSYEQYF
TRBV30	TRBJ2-3	CAWSVLARNTQYF
TRBV11-2	TRBJ2-1	CASSPRGVPGGNEQFF
TRBV7-9	TRBJ2-5	CASTLYGTGVQETQYF